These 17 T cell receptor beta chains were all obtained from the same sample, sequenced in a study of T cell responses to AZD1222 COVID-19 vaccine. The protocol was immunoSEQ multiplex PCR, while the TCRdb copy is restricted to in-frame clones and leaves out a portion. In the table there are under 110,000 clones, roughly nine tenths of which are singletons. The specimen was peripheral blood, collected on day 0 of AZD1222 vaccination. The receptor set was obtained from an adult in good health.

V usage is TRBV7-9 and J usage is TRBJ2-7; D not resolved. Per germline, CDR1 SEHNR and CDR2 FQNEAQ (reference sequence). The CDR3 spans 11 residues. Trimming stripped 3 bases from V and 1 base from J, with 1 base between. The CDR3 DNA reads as TGTGCCAGCAGCTTTTCCTACGAGCAGTACTTC. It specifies CASSFSYEQYF. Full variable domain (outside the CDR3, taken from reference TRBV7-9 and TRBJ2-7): DTGVSQNPRHKITKRGQNVTFRCDPISEHNRLYWYRQTLGQGPEFLTYFQNEAQLEKSRLLSDRFSAERPKGSFSTLEIQRTEQGDSAMYLCASSFSYEQYFGPGTRLTVT.

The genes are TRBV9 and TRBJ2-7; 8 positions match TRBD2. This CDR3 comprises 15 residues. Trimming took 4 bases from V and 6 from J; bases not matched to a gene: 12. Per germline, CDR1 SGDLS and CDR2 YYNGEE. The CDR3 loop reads CASSPGYGRGGEQYF. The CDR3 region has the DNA TGTGCCAGCAGCCCAGGTTACGGGAGGGGTGGCGAGCAGTACTTC.

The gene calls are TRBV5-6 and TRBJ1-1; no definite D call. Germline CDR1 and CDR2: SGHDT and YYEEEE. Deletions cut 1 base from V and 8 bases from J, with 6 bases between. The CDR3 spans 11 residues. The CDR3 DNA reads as TGTGCCAGCAGCTTGATGTTCGAAGCTTTCTTT. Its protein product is CASSLMFEAFF. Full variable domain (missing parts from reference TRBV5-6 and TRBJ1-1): DAGVTQSPTHLIKTRGQQVTLRCSPKSGHDTVSWYQQALGQGPQFIFQYYEEEERQRGNFPDRFSGHQFPNYSSELNVNALLLGDSALYLCASSLMFEAFFGQGTRLTVV.

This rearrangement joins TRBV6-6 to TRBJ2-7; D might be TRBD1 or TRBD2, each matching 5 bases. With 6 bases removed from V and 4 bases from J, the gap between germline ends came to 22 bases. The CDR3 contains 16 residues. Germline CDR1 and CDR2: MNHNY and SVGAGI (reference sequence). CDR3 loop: CASSLPWDGRGYEQYF. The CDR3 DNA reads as TGTGCCAGCAGCTTACCGTGGGACGGTCGAGGATACGAGCAGTACTTC.

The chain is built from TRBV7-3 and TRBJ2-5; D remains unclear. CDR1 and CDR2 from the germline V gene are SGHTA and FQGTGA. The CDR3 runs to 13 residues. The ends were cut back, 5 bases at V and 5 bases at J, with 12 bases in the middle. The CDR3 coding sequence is TGTGCCAGCAGCCAAGGGCCCCAGGAGACCCAGTACTTC. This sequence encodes CASSQGPQETQYF.

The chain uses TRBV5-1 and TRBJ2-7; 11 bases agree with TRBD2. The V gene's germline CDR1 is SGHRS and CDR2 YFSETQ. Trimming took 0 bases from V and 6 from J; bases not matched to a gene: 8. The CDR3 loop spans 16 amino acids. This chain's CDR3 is CASSLAPSGRPPEQYF. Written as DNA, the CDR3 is TGCGCCAGCAGCTTGGCCCCTAGCGGGAGGCCGCCCGAGCAGTACTTC.

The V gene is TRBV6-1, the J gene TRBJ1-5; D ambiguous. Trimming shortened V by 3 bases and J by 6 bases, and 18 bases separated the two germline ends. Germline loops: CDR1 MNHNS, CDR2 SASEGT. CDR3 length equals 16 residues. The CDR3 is CASSDSVGVVSQPQHF. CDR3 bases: TGTGCCAGCAGTGACAGTGTCGGGGTCGTGAGTCAGCCCCAGCATTTT.

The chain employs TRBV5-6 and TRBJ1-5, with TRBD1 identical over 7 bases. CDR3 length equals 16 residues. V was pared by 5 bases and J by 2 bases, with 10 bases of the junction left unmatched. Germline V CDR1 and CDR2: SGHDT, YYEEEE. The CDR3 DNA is TGTGCCAGCAGTTCCACAGGGGTTCTTGGCAATCAGCCCCAGCATTTT. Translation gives CASSSTGVLGNQPQHF.

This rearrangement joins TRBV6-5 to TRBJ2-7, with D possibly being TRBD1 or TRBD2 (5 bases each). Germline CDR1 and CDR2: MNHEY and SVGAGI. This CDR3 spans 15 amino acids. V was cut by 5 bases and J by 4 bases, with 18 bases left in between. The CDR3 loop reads CASSIRPGPPYEQYF. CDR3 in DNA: TGTGCCAGCAGTATACGTCCGGGACCGCCGTACGAGCAGTACTTC.

The CDR3 nucleotides read TGTGCCAGCAGCGGAGACGTAAGCTCCTACAATGAGCAGTTCTTC. Its translation: CASSGDVSSYNEQFF. The V gene is TRBV2, the J gene TRBJ2-1, with D uncertain. The V gene's germline CDR1 is SNHLY and CDR2 FYNNEI. CDR3 size: 15 residues. V lost 6 bases and J lost 0, with 12 bases in between.

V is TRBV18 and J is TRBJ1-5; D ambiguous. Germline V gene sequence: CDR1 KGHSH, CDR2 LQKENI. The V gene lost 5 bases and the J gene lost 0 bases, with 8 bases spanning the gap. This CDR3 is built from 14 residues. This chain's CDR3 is CASSVTDSNQPQHF. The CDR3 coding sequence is TGTGCCAGCTCAGTTACGGATAGCAATCAGCCCCAGCATTTT.

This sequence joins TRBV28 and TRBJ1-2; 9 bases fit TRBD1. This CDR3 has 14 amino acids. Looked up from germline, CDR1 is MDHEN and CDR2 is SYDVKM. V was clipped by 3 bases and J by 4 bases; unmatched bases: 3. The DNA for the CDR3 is TGTGCCAGCAGTTTGGACAGGGGACGCTATGGCTACACCTTC. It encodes CASSLDRGRYGYTF.

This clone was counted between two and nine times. The CDR3, as DNA: TGTGCCAGCAGCGTAGGGTTGGGCAGGGCTAGAGGAAACACCATATATTTT. It specifies CASSVGLGRARGNTIYF. The rearrangement links TRBV9 to TRBJ1-3, with D possibly TRBD1 on 5 matching bases. Per the germline V gene, CDR1 is SGDLS and CDR2 is YYNGEE. The CDR3 length is 17 residues. The V and J ends lost 0 bases and 4 bases respectively, with 17 bases between them.

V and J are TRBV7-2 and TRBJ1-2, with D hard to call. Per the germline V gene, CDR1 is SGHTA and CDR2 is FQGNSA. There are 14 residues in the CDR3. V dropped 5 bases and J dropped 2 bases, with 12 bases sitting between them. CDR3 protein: CASSPGLFNYGYTF. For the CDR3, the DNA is TGTGCCAGCAGCCCAGGACTCTTCAACTATGGCTACACCTTC.

The CDR3 region has the DNA TGCGCCAGCAGCACCGAAGGGGGGCAATATGGCTACACCTTC. It encodes CASSTEGGQYGYTF. The V gene is TRBV5-1, the J gene TRBJ1-2, with TRBD1 as a possible D gene (6 bases). The CDR3 consists of 14 residues. Trimming stripped 4 bases from V and 5 bases from J, with 15 bases between. In germline, CDR1 is SGHRS, CDR2 YFSETQ.

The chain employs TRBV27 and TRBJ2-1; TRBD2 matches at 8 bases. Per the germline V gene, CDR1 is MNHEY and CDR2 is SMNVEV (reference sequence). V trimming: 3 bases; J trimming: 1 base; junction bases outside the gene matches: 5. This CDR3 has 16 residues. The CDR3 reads CASSLISGTSYNEQFF. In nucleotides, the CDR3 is TGTGCCAGCAGTTTGATTAGCGGGACTTCCTACAATGAGCAGTTCTTC.

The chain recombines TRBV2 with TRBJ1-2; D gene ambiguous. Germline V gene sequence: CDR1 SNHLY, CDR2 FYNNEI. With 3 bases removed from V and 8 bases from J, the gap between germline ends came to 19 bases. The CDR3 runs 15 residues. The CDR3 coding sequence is TGTGCCAGCAGTGAGTCAAGCCCCTTATTCACCGGCTACACCTTC. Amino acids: CASSESSPLFTGYTF.